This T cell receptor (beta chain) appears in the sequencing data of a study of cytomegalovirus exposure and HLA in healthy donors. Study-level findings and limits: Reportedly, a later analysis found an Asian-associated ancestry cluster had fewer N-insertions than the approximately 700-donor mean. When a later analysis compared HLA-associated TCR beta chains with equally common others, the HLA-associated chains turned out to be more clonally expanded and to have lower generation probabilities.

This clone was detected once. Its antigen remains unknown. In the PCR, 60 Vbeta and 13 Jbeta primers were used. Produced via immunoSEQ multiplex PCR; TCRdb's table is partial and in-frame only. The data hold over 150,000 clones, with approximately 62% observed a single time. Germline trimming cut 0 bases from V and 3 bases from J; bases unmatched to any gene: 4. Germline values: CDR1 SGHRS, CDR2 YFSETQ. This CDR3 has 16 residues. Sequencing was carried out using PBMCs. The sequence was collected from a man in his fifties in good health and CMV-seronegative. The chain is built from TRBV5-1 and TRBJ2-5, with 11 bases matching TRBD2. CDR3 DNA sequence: TGCGCCAGCAGCTTGGTCGGTAGCGGGGGGGAAGAGACCCAGTACTTC. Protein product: CASSLVGSGGEETQYF.